This TCR beta chain was profiled in a study of beta chain features in type 1 diabetes. The CDR3 is 14 amino acids. The entirety of the isolated RNA underwent reverse transcription, so expressed TCRB transcripts were sequenced. Clones were sequenced by immunoSEQ multiplex PCR, and TCRdb holds only the in-frame ones, with some missing. The data hold about 220,000 clones, with approximately 10% observed a single time. CD4+ cells of the naive, central memory, regulatory and stem cell-like memory types were sorted via CD45RO/CCR7/CD25/CD127/CD95/CD27. This clone was observed a few times. The clonotype was recovered from a man between 18 and 35 years old in good health. The source material was central memory CD4+ T cells from blood. The chain carries TRBV12-2 and TRBJ2-1; the table's TRBD1 call for D was not verified on the DNA. TRBV12-2 is an annotated pseudogene. CDR3 amino acids: CASRPGTELNEQFF. CDR3 bases: TGTGCAAGTCGCCCCGGGACAGAACTAAATGAGCAGTTCTTC.